Listed here are 28 T cell receptor beta chains from one sample, sequenced in a study of vaccination effects on CD4 cells after COVID-19. These receptors are not linked to any known antigen. Following 10 days of culture, CD4+ T cells were isolated. SARS-CoV-2 infection was confirmed by PCR in the person between March and December 2020. Of the BNT162b2 and mRNA-1273 vaccines, participants received two doses of one or the other. Repertoires were generated with immunoSEQ multiplex PCR, while TCRdb's copy carries only in-frame clones and drops some. This table has roughly 35,000 clones, approximately 81% appearing once. Sequencing was performed on CD4+ T cells from PBMCs cultured without peptide, taken after COVID-19 vaccination. The origin of the receptors is a human donor who had a prior SARS-CoV-2 infection.

V is TRBV7-9 and J is TRBJ1-3, with D unresolved. The CDR3 is 17 amino acids. With 3 bases removed from V and 0 bases from J, the gap between germline ends came to 15 bases. The germline CDR1 and CDR2 sequences are SEHNR and FQNEAQ (reference sequence). The CDR3, as DNA: TGTGCCAGCAGCTTGAACACCGCCCTGAGCTCTGGAAACACCATATATTTT. Its translation is CASSLNTALSSGNTIYF.

The chain recombines TRBV7-2 with TRBJ1-2, with D possibly TRBD1 on 5 matching bases. This CDR3 has 13 amino acids. Germline V gene lookup returns CDR1 SGHTA and CDR2 FQGNSA. V gave up 5 bases and J gave up 2 bases, with 9 bases separating them. The CDR3 DNA reads TGTGCCAGCAGCCTCAGGGAAAACTATGGCTACACCTTC. Its translation is CASSLRENYGYTF. The whole variable domain, remainder taken from reference TRBV7-2 and TRBJ1-2, is GAGVSQSPSNKVTEKGKDVELRCDPISGHTALYWYRQSLGQGLEFLIYFQGNSAPDKSGLPSDRFSAERTGGSVSTLTIQRTQQEDSAVYLCASSLRENYGYTFGSGTRLTVV.

This clone was recorded only once. The chain joins TRBV6-5 to TRBJ1-2; TRBD1 agrees at 11 bases. The CDR3 runs to 14 residues. V lost 8 bases to trimming and J lost 5 bases; unmatched junction nucleotides: 7. Germline V lookup: CDR1 MNHEY, CDR2 SVGAGI. CDR3 in DNA: TGTGCCAGCCGGCCCGGACAGGGGGCGTATGGCTACACCTTC. Its translation: CASRPGQGAYGYTF.

The chain joins TRBV5-4 to TRBJ2-2; no firm D call. From germline, CDR1 is SGHNT and CDR2 YYREEE (reference sequence). The V and J ends lost 1 base and 0 bases respectively, with 4 bases between them. There are 14 residues in the CDR3. CDR3 amino acids: CASSLPTNTGELFF. CDR3 nucleotide sequence: TGTGCCAGCAGCTTGCCAACGAACACCGGGGAGCTGTTTTTT.

V gene TRBV7-6 combines with J gene TRBJ2-2, with D unclear. The V gene lost 5 bases and the J gene lost 7 bases, with 5 bases spanning the gap. CDR1 is SGHVS and CDR2 is FNYEAQ in the germline V gene. CDR3 length equals 11 residues. CDR3 amino acids: CASSVDGELFF. CDR3 coding DNA: TGTGCCAGCAGCGTTGACGGGGAGCTGTTTTTT.

The chain joins TRBV30 to TRBJ2-3, with D perhaps matching TRBD2 (5 bases). Germline loops: CDR1 GTSNPN, CDR2 SVGIG (reference sequence). CDR3 length: 12 amino acids. Deletions cut 2 bases from V and 6 bases from J, with 9 bases between. This CDR3 reads CAWSRWEDTQYF. In nucleotides, the CDR3 is TGTGCCTGGAGTCGGTGGGAGGATACGCAGTATTTT.

This clone rates as medium-sized. V usage is TRBV9 and J usage is TRBJ2-5; 8 bases map to TRBD2. CDR3 length: 16 amino acids. Germline V gene data show CDR1 as SGDLS and CDR2 as YYNGEE. V shed 0 bases, J shed 4 bases, and the junction held 8 bases outside the gene matches. CDR3 loop: CASSVADGGAAETQYF. In DNA form, the CDR3 reads TGTGCCAGCAGCGTAGCTGACGGGGGGGCCGCAGAGACCCAGTACTTC.

J is TRBJ2-3 and V is TRBV13; 12 nucleotides line up with TRBD2. The CDR3 is 19 amino acids. Germline-derived CDR1 and CDR2 are PRHDT and FYEKMQ (reference sequence). Trimming cost V 5 bases and J 5 bases; bases outside gene matches: 17. The CDR3 nucleotides read TGTGCCAGCAGCGCCGGACGGGGGAAGCTAGCGGGAGGGGGAGATACGCAGTATTTT. As protein: CASSAGRGKLAGGGDTQYF.

The sample holds a few counts of this clone. V is TRBV7-8 and J is TRBJ2-7, with D unclear. V gave up 5 bases and J gave up 4 bases, with 12 bases separating them. Germline V gives CDR1 SGHVS, CDR2 FQNEAQ. The CDR3 covers 13 residues. The chain's CDR3 is CASSPKQWYEQYF. The CDR3 DNA follows: TGTGCCAGCAGCCCTAAGCAGTGGTACGAGCAGTACTTC. The full variable domain, with the rest looked up from reference TRBV7-8 and TRBJ2-7, is GAGVSQSPRYKVAKRGQDVALRCDPISGHVSLFWYQQALGQGPEFLTYFQNEAQLDKSGLPSDRFFAERPEGSVSTLKIQRTQQEDSAVYLCASSPKQWYEQYFGPGTRLTVT.

This clone was seen a few times. The chain links TRBV2 to TRBJ2-2; 7 positions agree with TRBD1. With V trimmed by 6 bases and J by 7 bases, 11 bases remained unmatched. CDR1 and CDR2 from the germline V gene are SNHLY and FYNNEI. The CDR3 has 15 amino acids. CDR3 residues: CASRVEGAYGGELFF. The DNA for the CDR3 is TGTGCCAGCAGGGTTGAGGGGGCGTATGGCGGGGAGCTGTTTTTT.

This rearrangement joins TRBV7-8 to TRBJ1-2, with 9 nucleotides matching TRBD1. V shed 4 bases, J shed 8 bases, and the junction held 11 bases outside the gene matches. CDR1 and CDR2 from the germline V gene are SGHVS and FQNEAQ. There are 15 residues in the CDR3. As DNA, the CDR3 is TGTGCCAGCAGCTCATCGTCACAGGGGGCTGGGGGCTACACCTTC. Translating it yields CASSSSSQGAGGYTF.

V usage is TRBV19 and J usage is TRBJ2-7, with D tentatively TRBD2 (5 bases). The CDR3 contains 13 residues. V shed 5 bases and J shed 0 bases, with 8 bases lying between them. The germline V gene has CDR1 LNHDA and CDR2 SQIVND (reference sequence). CDR3 nucleotide sequence: TGTGCCAGTAGTGTCGGACTCTCCTACGAGCAGTACTTC. Translation: CASSVGLSYEQYF. Full variable domain (outside the CDR3, taken from reference TRBV19 and TRBJ2-7): DGGITQSPKYLFRKEGQNVTLSCEQNLNHDAMYWYRQDPGQGLRLIYYSQIVNDFQKGDIAEGYSVSREKKESFPLTVTSAQKNPTAFYLCASSVGLSYEQYFGPGTRLTVT.

The rearrangement uses TRBV5-1 and TRBJ2-5, with D perhaps matching TRBD2 (5 bases). Trimming stripped 1 base from V and 0 bases from J, with 25 bases between. Germline lookup yields CDR1 SGHRS and CDR2 YFSETQ. The CDR3 is 20 amino acids. DNA of the CDR3: TGCGCCAGCAGCTTGAGTAGGACTCAAATTCCTCTAAGGTACCAAGAGACCCAGTACTTC. It is translated as CASSLSRTQIPLRYQETQYF.

This clone occurred a few times. This chain joins TRBV10-3 and TRBJ1-2; D is possibly TRBD1 (6 bases). Per germline, CDR1 ENHRY and CDR2 SYGVKD. The CDR3 sequence is 14 residues long. The V end was cut by 2 bases, the J end by 6 bases, with 13 bases between. CDR3 sequence (DNA): TGTGCCATCAGTGAGGGCAGGGGAAGGGATGGCTACACCTTC. This gives the protein CAISEGRGRDGYTF.

This clone was detected once. V and J are TRBV30 and TRBJ2-3, with TRBD2 identical over 7 bases. The CDR3 consists of 15 residues. Germline V lookup: CDR1 GTSNPN, CDR2 SVGIG (reference sequence). V lost 0 bases to trimming and J lost 1 base; unmatched junction nucleotides: 4. CDR3 sequence (DNA): TGTGCCTGGAGTGTATGGAGCGGGGGCACAGATACGCAGTATTTT. Its protein is CAWSVWSGGTDTQYF.

The rearrangement uses TRBV11-2 and TRBJ2-7; 11 bases agree with TRBD1. The length of the CDR3 is 16 residues. Germline V lookup: CDR1 SGHAT, CDR2 FQNNGV. After removal of 4 bases from V and 7 bases from J, the junction contained 12 bases not matched to a gene. The CDR3 loop reads CASSSRRTGGAGEQYF. CDR3 nucleotides: TGTGCCAGCAGCTCACGAAGGACAGGGGGCGCGGGGGAGCAGTACTTC.

The rearrangement uses TRBV5-6 and TRBJ2-5; TRBD2 might be the D (8 bases). This CDR3 has 16 amino acids. V was pared by 4 bases and J by 5 bases, with 21 bases between. Per the germline V gene, CDR1 is SGHDT and CDR2 is YYEEEE. CDR3 nucleotides: TGTGCCAGCAGCCCCGGGGACAGCGGGAGTCGGGAGACCCAGTACTTC. Its translation is CASSPGDSGSRETQYF.

The CDR3 reads CAISESQALQETQYF. The DNA for the CDR3 is TGTGCCATCAGTGAATCACAGGCCCTCCAAGAGACCCAGTACTTC. The chain has TRBV10-3 and TRBJ2-5, with a tentative D call TRBD1 (5 bases). Germline V gene sequence: CDR1 ENHRY, CDR2 SYGVKD. CDR3 length equals 15 residues. Trimming removed 3 bases from V and 1 base from J, with 12 bases in between.

This rearrangement joins TRBV11-2 to TRBJ1-5; a weak D match, TRBD1 (5 bases). V lost 1 base and J 7 bases, leaving 14 bases between the germline ends. Germline V gene sequence: CDR1 SGHAT, CDR2 FQNNGV. This CDR3 has 15 amino acids. The DNA for the CDR3 is TGTGCCAGCAGCTTAGGAGTCAGGGAGGGCCAGCCCCAGCATTTT. This gives the protein CASSLGVREGQPQHF.

CDR3 loop: CASSSRTSGDYNEQFF. CDR3 nucleotides: TGTGCCAGTAGTTCCAGGACTAGCGGAGATTACAATGAGCAGTTCTTC. V is TRBV19 and J is TRBJ2-1; 10 nucleotides agree with TRBD2. V lost 5 bases to trimming and J lost 4 bases; unmatched junction nucleotides: 8. CDR3 length equals 16 residues. Per germline, CDR1 LNHDA and CDR2 SQIVND (reference sequence).

The table lists this clone with a count of one. This chain links TRBV21-1 with TRBJ2-7; TRBD2 is the table's D call and was not checked against the DNA. TRBV21-1 constitutes a pseudogene. The CDR3 is 16 residues long. The CDR3 DNA reads as TGTGCCAGCAGCACCCCTAGCGGGAGATCCCCGTACGAGCAGTACTTC. Protein: CASSTPSGRSPYEQYF.

This clone showed up just a few times. V gene TRBV11-1 combines with J gene TRBJ2-1, with 8 bases fitting TRBD2. Looked up from germline, CDR1 is SGHAT and CDR2 is FQDESV (reference sequence). V dropped 0 bases and J dropped 10; count of bases not matched to a gene: 8. The CDR3 runs 15 residues. The CDR3 DNA is TGTGCCAGCAGCTTAGCTAGCGGGGACGCCGGGGAGCAGTTCTTC. It encodes CASSLASGDAGEQFF.

The chain links TRBV3-1 (or the pseudogene TRBV3-2) to TRBJ2-3, with D unresolved. Germline CDR1 reads LGHDT; CDR2 reads YNNKEL (reference sequence). The CDR3 covers 16 residues. Trimming left V 0 bases short and J 2 bases short, with 12 bases between. The CDR3 nucleotides read TGTGCCAGCAGCCAAGATGGCGGCGGTTACACAGATACGCAGTATTTT. This sequence encodes CASSQDGGGYTDTQYF.

The rearrangement uses TRBV5-1 and TRBJ2-2; no clear D gene. This CDR3 spans 14 amino acids. The germline V and J ends were trimmed by 0 bases and 3 bases, with 6 bases remaining between them. Germline assignment: CDR1 SGHRS and CDR2 YFSETQ. Written as DNA, the CDR3 is TGCGCCAGCAGCTTGGGTGGGGACACCGGGGAGCTGTTTTTT. This gives the protein CASSLGGDTGELFF.

The chain joins TRBV6-6 to TRBJ2-3; 16 bases are a match to TRBD2. V lost 6 bases to trimming and J lost 4 bases; unmatched junction nucleotides: 4. Germline lookup yields CDR1 MNHNY and CDR2 SVGAGI (reference sequence). This CDR3 contains 16 residues. The CDR3 DNA reads as TGTGCCAGCAGCCGCGGGACTAGCGGGGGGGCAGATACGCAGTATTTT. This gives the protein CASSRGTSGGADTQYF.

The sample holds one count of this clone. The J gene is TRBJ1-4, the V gene TRBV7-9; weak D call: TRBD1 (6 bases). The length of the CDR3 is 15 residues. V lost 4 bases to trimming and J lost 7 bases, with 16 bases between them. Germline assignment: CDR1 SEHNR and CDR2 FQNEAQ (reference sequence). The chain's CDR3 is CASSSYQGRGEKLFF. CDR3 DNA: TGTGCCAGCAGCTCTTATCAGGGGAGAGGTGAAAAACTGTTTTTT.

The chain couples TRBV10-3 to TRBJ2-5, with D hard to call. The CDR3 covers 12 residues. The germline CDR1 and CDR2 sequences are ENHRY and SYGVKD. V was clipped by 4 bases and J by 3 bases, with 6 bases between them. The CDR3 DNA sequence: TGTGCCATCAGTGGCTTAGAAGAGACCCAGTACTTC. It encodes CAISGLEETQYF.

The genes are TRBV7-3 and TRBJ1-1, with TRBD1 matching 7 bases. The CDR3 sequence is 13 residues long. CDR1 is SGHTA and CDR2 is FQGTGA in the germline V gene. V gave up 6 bases and J gave up 3 bases; unmatched junction bases: 4. The CDR3 is CASSPGQDTEAFF. For the CDR3, the DNA is TGTGCCAGCAGTCCAGGACAGGACACTGAAGCTTTCTTT. Full variable domain (missing parts from reference TRBV7-3 and TRBJ1-1): GAGVSQTPSNKVTEKGKYVELRCDPISGHTALYWYRQSLGQGPEFLIYFQGTGAADDSGLPNDRFFAVRPEGSVSTLKIQRTERGDSAVYLCASSPGQDTEAFFGQGTRLTVV.